This TCR beta chain was observed in a study of OX40 agonist ivuxolimab in advanced cancers. TCRdb's copy holds only in-frame clones and misses some; the assay was immunoSEQ multiplex PCR. The sample has approximately 68,000 clones, approximately 91% seen once. The CDR3 contains 15 residues. The V segment lost 6 bases and the J segment 7 bases; nucleotides outside the gene matches: 11. Germline assignment: CDR1 MGHRA and CDR2 YSYEKL. The TCR sequence derives from an adult with an advanced solid tumor such as melanoma, head and neck, liver or kidney cancer. The chain links TRBV4-1 to TRBJ1-2; TRBD1 aligns across 10 bases. This sample comprised CD4+ or CD8+ T cells sorted from blood, obtained in a trial of the OX40 agonist ivuxolimab. This CDR3 reads CASSLFGTGEGGYTF. The CDR3 nucleotides read TGCGCCAGCAGTCTATTCGGGACAGGGGAGGGTGGCTACACCTTC.